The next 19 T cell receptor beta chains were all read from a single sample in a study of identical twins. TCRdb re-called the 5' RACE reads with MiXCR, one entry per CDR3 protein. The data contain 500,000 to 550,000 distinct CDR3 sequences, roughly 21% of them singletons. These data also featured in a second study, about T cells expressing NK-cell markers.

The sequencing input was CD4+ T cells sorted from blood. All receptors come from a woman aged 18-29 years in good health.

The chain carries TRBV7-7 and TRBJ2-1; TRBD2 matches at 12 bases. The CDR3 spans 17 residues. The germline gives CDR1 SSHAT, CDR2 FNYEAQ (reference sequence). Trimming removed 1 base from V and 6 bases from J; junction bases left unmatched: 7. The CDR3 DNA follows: TGTGCCAGCAGCTTAGGGCCTAGCGGGAGGGCCCTCAATGAGCAGTTCTTC. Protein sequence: CASSLGPSGRALNEQFF.

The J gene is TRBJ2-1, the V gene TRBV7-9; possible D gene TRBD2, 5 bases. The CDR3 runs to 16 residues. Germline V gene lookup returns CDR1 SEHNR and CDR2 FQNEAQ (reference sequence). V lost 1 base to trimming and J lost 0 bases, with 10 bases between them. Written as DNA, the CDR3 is TGTGCCAGCAGCTTAGGGGCGGGTAGCTCCTACAATGAGCAGTTCTTC. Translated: CASSLGAGSSYNEQFF. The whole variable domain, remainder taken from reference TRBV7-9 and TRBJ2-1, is DTGVSQNPRHKITKRGQNVTFRCDPISEHNRLYWYRQTLGQGPEFLTYFQNEAQLEKSRLLSDRFSAERPKGSFSTLEIQRTEQGDSAMYLCASSLGAGSSYNEQFFGPGTRLTVL.

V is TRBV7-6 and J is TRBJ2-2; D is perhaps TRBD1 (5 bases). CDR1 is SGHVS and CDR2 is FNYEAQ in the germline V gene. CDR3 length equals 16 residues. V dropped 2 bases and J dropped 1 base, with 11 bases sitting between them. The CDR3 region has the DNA TGTGCCAGCAGCTTACCCAGGGAACAGAACACCGGGGAGCTGTTTTTT. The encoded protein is CASSLPREQNTGELFF.

Here the CDR3 DNA reads TGTGCCAGCAGCTCCCTTACGGGCGGTACTAACTATGGCTACACCTTC. It codes for CASSSLTGGTNYGYTF. This sequence joins TRBV7-2 and TRBJ1-2; no definite D call. Between the trimmed V and J ends, which lost 4 bases and 0 bases, there was a span of 15 bases. The CDR3 sequence is 16 residues long. CDR1 is SGHTA and CDR2 is FQGNSA in the germline V gene.

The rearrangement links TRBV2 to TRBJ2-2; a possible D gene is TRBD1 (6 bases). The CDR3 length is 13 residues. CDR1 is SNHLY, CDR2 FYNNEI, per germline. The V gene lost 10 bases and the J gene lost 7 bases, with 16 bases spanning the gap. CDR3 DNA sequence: TGTGCCACCGTTAACAGGGAAATCGGGGAGCTGTTTTTT. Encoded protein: CATVNREIGELFF.

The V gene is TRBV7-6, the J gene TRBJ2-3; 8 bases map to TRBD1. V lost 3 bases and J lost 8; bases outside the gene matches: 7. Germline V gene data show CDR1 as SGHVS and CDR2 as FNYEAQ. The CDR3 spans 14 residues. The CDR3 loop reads CASSFDRGFGTQYF. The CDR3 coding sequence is TGTGCCAGCAGCTTCGACAGGGGCTTCGGTACGCAGTATTTT.

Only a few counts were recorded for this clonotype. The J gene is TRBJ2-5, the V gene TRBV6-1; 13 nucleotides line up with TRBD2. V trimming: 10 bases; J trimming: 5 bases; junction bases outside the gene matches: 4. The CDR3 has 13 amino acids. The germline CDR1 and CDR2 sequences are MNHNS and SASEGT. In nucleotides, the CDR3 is TGTGCCACCCGGACTAGCGGGAGTGAGACCCAGTACTTC. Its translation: CATRTSGSETQYF.

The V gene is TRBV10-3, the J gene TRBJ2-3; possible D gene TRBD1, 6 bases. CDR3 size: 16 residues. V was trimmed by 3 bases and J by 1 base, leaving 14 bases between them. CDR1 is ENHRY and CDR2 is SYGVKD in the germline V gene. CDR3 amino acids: CAISEQGIFGTDTQYF. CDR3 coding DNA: TGTGCCATCAGTGAACAGGGAATATTCGGCACAGATACGCAGTATTTT.

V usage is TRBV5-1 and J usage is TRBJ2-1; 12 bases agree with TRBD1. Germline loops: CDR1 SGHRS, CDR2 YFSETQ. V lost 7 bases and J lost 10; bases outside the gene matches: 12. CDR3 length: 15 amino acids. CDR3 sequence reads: CASGPGTGGSREQFF. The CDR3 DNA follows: TGCGCCAGCGGGCCCGGGACAGGGGGCTCTAGGGAGCAGTTCTTC.

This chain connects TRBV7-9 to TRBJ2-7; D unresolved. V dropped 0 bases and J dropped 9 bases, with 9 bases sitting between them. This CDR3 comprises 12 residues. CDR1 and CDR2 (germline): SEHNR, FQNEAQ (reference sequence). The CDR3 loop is CASSLARFAQYF. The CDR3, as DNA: TGTGCCAGCAGCTTAGCGAGGTTTGCGCAGTACTTC. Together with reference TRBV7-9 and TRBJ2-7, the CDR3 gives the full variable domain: DTGVSQNPRHKITKRGQNVTFRCDPISEHNRLYWYRQTLGQGPEFLTYFQNEAQLEKSRLLSDRFSAERPKGSFSTLEIQRTEQGDSAMYLCASSLARFAQYFGPGTRLTVT.

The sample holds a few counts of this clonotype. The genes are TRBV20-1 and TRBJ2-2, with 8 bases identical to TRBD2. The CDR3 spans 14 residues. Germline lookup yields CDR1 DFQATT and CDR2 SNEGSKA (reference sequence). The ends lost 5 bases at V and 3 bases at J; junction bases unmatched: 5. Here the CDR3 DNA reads TGCAGTGCTGAGTGGCGGGGGGACACCGGGGAGCTGTTTTTT. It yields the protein CSAEWRGDTGELFF.

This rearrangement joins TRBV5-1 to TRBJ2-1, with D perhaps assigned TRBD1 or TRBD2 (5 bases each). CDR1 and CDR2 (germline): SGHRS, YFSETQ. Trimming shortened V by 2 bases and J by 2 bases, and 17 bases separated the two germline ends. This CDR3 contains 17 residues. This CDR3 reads CASSLIRRGEPYNEQFF. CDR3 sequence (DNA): TGCGCCAGCAGCTTAATCAGAAGAGGGGAGCCCTACAATGAGCAGTTCTTC.

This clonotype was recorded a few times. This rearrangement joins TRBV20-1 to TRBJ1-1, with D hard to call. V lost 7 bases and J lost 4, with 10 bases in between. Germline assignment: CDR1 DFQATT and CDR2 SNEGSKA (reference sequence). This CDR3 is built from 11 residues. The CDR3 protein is CSGESGTEAFF. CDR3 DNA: TGCAGTGGAGAATCCGGCACTGAAGCTTTCTTT.

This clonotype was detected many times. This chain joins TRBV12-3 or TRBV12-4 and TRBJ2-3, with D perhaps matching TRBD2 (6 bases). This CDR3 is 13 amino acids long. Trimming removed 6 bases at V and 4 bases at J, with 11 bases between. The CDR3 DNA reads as TGTGCCAGCAGCCCCCGGAGGGCAGATACGCAGTATTTT. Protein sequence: CASSPRRADTQYF.

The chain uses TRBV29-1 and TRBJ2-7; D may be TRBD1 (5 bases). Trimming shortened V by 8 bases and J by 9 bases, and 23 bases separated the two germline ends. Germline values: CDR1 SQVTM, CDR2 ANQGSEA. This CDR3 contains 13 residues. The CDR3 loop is CSLRVIPPSRQYF. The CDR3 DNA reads TGCAGCCTCAGGGTAATTCCTCCGTCAAGGCAGTACTTC.

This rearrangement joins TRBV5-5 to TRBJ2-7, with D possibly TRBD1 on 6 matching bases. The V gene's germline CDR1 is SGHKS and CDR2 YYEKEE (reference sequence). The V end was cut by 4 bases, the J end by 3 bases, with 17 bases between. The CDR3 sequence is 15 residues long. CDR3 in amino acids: CASSPTDRWDYEQYF. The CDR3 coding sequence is TGTGCCAGCAGCCCTACCGACAGGTGGGACTACGAGCAGTACTTC.

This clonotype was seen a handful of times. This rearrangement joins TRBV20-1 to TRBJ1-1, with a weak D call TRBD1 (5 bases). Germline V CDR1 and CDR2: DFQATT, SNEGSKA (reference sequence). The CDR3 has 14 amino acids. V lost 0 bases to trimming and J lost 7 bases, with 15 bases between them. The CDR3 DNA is TGCAGTGCTAGAGAGACCTACAGGAGGAGTGAAGCTTTCTTT. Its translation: CSARETYRRSEAFF.

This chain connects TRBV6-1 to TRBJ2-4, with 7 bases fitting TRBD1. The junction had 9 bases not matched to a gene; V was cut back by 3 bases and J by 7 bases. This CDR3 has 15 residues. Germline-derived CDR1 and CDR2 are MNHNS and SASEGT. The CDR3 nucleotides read TGTGCCAGCAGTGAGTTTAGAGGGGGCGACAACATTCAGTACTTC. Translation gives CASSEFRGGDNIQYF.

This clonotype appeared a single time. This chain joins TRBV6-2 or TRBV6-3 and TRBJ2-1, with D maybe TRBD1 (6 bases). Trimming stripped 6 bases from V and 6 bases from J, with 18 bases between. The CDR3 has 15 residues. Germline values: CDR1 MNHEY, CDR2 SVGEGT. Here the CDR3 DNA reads TGTGCCAGCAGCGATCCTCGTAACAGGGCCAATGAGCAGTTCTTC. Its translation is CASSDPRNRANEQFF.